A single sample gave rise to the 4 T cell receptor beta chains below, sequenced in a study of T cells in Graves' hyperthyroidism and ophthalmopathy. There were TCR beta CDR3 regions amplified from RNA transcripts. Researchers ran a first-round RT-PCR on the TCR CDR3 using the HTBI primer set. TCRdb re-analysed the multiplex PCR reads in MiXCR, keeping a single row per CDR3 protein. This repertoire shows roughly 180,000 distinct CDR3 sequences, over 15% found once; its top ten account for 29%. The sequenced sample was blood. These receptors were collected from a woman aged 45-65 years with Graves' hyperthyroidism.

As for this clonotype: It may be a read error: a sequence one base away is much more abundant. The chain links TRBV18 to TRBJ2-7, with 7 bases that match TRBD1. Germline CDR1 reads KGHSH; CDR2 reads LQKENI. The CDR3 totals 18 residues. This CDR3 reads CASPPNPLTGKGAYEQYF. In DNA form, the CDR3 reads TGTGCCAGCCCACCTAACCCCTTGACAGGGAAAGGGGCCTACGAGCAGTACTTC.

There are many counts of this clonotype. The gene calls are TRBV12-3 or TRBV12-4 and TRBJ1-5; D uncertain. The ends were cut back, 3 bases at V and 3 bases at J, with 6 bases in the middle. This CDR3 has 13 amino acids. The DNA of the CDR3 is TGTGCCAGCAGTTTCCGACCCAATCAGCCCCAGCATTTT. It specifies CASSFRPNQPQHF.

This clonotype was observed many times. The chain links TRBV28 to TRBJ2-5, with D hard to call. Germline V CDR1 and CDR2: MDHEN, SYDVKM. The length of the CDR3 is 13 residues. The V end was cut by 2 bases, the J end by 7 bases, with 11 bases between. The CDR3 sequence: CASSLRNSGTQYF. The CDR3 DNA sequence: TGTGCCAGCAGTTTACGGAATTCAGGGACCCAGTACTTC. Looking up the rest from reference TRBV28 and TRBJ2-5 gives the full variable domain: DVKVTQSSRYLVKRTGEKVFLECVQDMDHENMFWYRQDPGLGLRLIYFSYDVKMKEKGDIPEGYSVSREKKERFSLILESASTNQTSMYLCASSLRNSGTQYFGPGTRLLVL.

This clonotype has more than one count but fewer than ten. This could be a read error, since a much larger clone is one nucleotide away. The chain employs TRBV11-2 and TRBJ1-6; D gene uncertain. V gave up 5 bases and J gave up 7 bases, with 15 bases separating them. The CDR3 loop spans 15 amino acids. Germline CDR1 SGHAT, CDR2 FQNNGV. CDR3 coding DNA: TGTGCCAGCAGCACACCCGGGGATCCCAATTCACCCCTCCACTTT. Its protein product is CASSTPGDPNSPLHF.